This TCR beta chain originates from a study of cytomegalovirus exposure and HLA in healthy donors. At the level of the study: Both the 120 validation repertoires and the 500 to 700 first-cohort repertoires used the same platform, as reported by a later analysis. Findings of the study overall: The study listed under 200 cytomegalovirus-associated TCR beta chains. Rare sequences made up most TCRs, while some public TCRs were found in many donors.

This table comes from immunoSEQ multiplex PCR, and its TCRdb copy is limited to in-frame clones, with some not included. The sample contains around 200,000 clones, around nine tenths of which appear only once. From the roughly 120-subject validation cohort, which was separate from the approximately 700-subject first cohort, the donors were drawn. V lost 1 base to trimming and J lost 0 bases, with 12 bases between them. This CDR3 has 16 residues. From germline, CDR1 is SGHAT and CDR2 FQNNGV. Concerning this clone itself: The antigen is unknown.

This rearrangement joins TRBV11-2 to TRBJ1-1; possible D gene TRBD1, 5 bases. The source material was PBMCs. The receptor was derived from a woman between 18 and 30 years old in good health and CMV-seronegative. The CDR3 coding sequence is TGTGCCAGCAGCTTAGGCCAGGGTGAACTGAACACTGAAGCTTTCTTT. Its protein is CASSLGQGELNTEAFF.